This TCR beta chain appears in the sequencing data of a study of response to subunit inactivated influenza vaccine (dated by TCRdb to the late 2010s). Concerning the study at large: To follow how T cells responded to a trivalent subunit inactivated influenza vaccine, the researchers relied on deep quantitative profiling of the T cell receptor repertoire.

This clonotype has at least ten counts. What this receptor recognizes is not known. Per-base qualities were not stored, and no clone one base away is much larger. Library generation was performed with RT-PCR. The sequencer was an Illumina HiSeq 2500. Using fastp trimming at Q25 and MiXCR clonotype assembly, TCRdb reanalyzed the public sequencing data and kept in-frame beta chains. When rows share a CDR3 protein, they turn into one entry using the most common DNA and genes. In this sample the table shows almost 600,000 distinct CDR3 sequences, about 15% of which occur a single time. The leading ten clones occupy 11% of the sample. The CDR3 runs 13 amino acids, cysteine and phenylalanine included. Only CDR3 DNA is held: 39 bases, read in frame from base 1. The trim is 2 bases for V and 11 bases for J, with a gap of 13 bases between the germline ends. Summary of the overall study and its limitations: The authors suggested that each seasonal influenza vaccination may recruit only a limited number of new T cells.

The input for sequencing was PBMCs from blood, taken about 12 days after vaccination. The sequence was obtained from a middle-aged man who received an inactivated influenza vaccine. Donor details come from another sample of the same person, matched by shared clones. In this chain, TRBV12-3 or TRBV12-4 is recombined with TRBJ1-5; no D gene is confidently identified. The DNA reads TGTGCCAGCAGTTTATTATTTCCAGTTTCCCAGCATTTT. This translates into CASSLLFPVSQHF.